This section outlines one T cell receptor beta chain sequence together with its context. Its antigen is still unknown. The entry originates in a study of shared clonotypes between healthy human individuals. Repertoires were generated with immunoSEQ multiplex PCR, while TCRdb's copy carries only in-frame clones and drops some. The profile covers some 600,000 clones, with roughly 95% appearing a single time and about 0.12% taken by the ten largest. CD45RO-negative CD8 cells positively selected for CCR7 made up the naive population, which excluded terminally differentiated effector memory CD45RA+ cells. Study-wide results and caveats: The study generally estimated greater richness for naive than memory subsets.

CDR3 size: 16 residues. The ends were cut back, 6 bases at V and 0 bases at J, with 17 bases in the middle. The germline V gene encodes CDR1 SQVTM and CDR2 ANQGSEA. Sequencing was performed on naive CD8+ T cells sorted from blood. This receptor was identified in a woman aged 25 to 39 in good health. The rearrangement joins TRBV29-1 to TRBJ1-4, with D possibly matching TRBD1 (5 bases). The CDR3 coding sequence is TGCAGCGTCATTGGGGACCCCGGGACAACTAATGAAAAACTGTTTTTT. It codes for CSVIGDPGTTNEKLFF.